This T cell receptor beta chain is from a study of cytomegalovirus exposure and HLA in healthy donors. Study-level background: Among the roughly 370 genotyped donors, around 81% were placed in the Caucasian-associated ancestry cluster.

The V end lost 8 bases, the J end lost 0 bases, and 13 bases lay between the germline ends. The germline V gene encodes CDR1 MNHNS and CDR2 SASEGT. The CDR3 has 15 residues. The donors were healthy bone marrow donors. Study-level results: Upon later analysis, HLA-associated TCR beta chains proved more clonally expanded than other, equally common chains. Most TCR sequences were rare, but some public TCRs occurred in many donors.

To note about this clone: Its antigen is as yet unknown.

In the PCR, 60 Vbeta and 13 Jbeta primers were used. Libraries were prepared by immunoSEQ multiplex PCR; TCRdb keeps only in-frame clonotypes and omits some of them. The sample shows 150,000 or so clones, roughly 73% of them seen only once. The clonotype was recovered from a man aged 40-50 years in good health and CMV-seronegative. What was sequenced was PBMCs. V and J are TRBV6-1 and TRBJ2-2, with a weak D call TRBD2 (7 bases). The CDR3 region is CASPGGRTNTGELFF. The CDR3 DNA sequence: TGTGCCAGCCCCGGGGGGCGAACGAACACCGGGGAGCTGTTTTTT.